This paragraph covers one T cell receptor (beta chain) sequence. Germline V gives CDR1 SGHTA, CDR2 FQGNSA. This CDR3 comprises 13 residues. The V gene lost 5 bases and the J gene lost 6 bases, with 11 bases spanning the gap. This sample is drawn from a study of T cell changes during pregnancy in multiple sclerosis. TCRdb's copy holds only in-frame clones and misses some; the assay was immunoSEQ multiplex PCR. The repertoire holds tens of thousands of clones, roughly 92% seen once, with just under 0.75% in the top ten. This sequence originates from a female donor with multiple sclerosis, enrolled in a pregnancy study. The chain joins TRBV7-2 to TRBJ2-1; D is perhaps TRBD1 (6 bases). Here the sequenced sample was CD4+ T cells from peripheral blood mononuclear cells, taken in the third trimester of pregnancy. The CDR3 loop is CASSRLRGNEQFF. Written as DNA, the CDR3 is TGTGCCAGCAGCCGCCTCAGGGGCAATGAGCAGTTCTTC.